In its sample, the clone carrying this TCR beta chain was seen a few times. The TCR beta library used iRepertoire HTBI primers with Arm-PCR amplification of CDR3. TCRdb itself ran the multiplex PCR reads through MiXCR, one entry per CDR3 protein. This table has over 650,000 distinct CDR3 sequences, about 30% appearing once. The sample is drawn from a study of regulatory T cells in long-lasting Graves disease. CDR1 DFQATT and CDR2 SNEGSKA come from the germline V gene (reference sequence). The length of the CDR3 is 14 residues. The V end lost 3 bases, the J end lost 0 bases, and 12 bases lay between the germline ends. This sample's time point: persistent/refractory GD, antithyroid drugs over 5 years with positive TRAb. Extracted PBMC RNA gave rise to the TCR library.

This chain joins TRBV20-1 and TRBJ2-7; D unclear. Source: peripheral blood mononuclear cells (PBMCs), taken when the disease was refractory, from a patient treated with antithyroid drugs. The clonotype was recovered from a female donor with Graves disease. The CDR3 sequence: CSASSFPSSYEQYF. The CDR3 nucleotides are TGCAGTGCTAGTTCCTTTCCGAGCTCCTACGAGCAGTACTTC.